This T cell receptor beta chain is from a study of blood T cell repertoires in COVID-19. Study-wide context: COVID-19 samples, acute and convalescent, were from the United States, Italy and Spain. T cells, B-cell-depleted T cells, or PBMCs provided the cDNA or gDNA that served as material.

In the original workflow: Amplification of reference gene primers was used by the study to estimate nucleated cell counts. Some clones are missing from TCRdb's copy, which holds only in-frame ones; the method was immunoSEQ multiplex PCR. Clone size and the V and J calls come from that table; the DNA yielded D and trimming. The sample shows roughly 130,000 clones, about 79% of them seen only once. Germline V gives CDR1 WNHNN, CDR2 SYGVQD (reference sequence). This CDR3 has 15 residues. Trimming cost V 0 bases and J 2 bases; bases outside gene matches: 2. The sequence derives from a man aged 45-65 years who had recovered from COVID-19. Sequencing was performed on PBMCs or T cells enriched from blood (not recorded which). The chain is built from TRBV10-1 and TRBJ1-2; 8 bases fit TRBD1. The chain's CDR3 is CASSESWTGNYGYTF. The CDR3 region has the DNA TGCGCCAGCAGTGAGTCCTGGACAGGGAACTATGGCTACACCTTC.